This T cell receptor (beta chain) was documented in a study of blood T cells in healthy people across ages. This clonotype has more than one count but fewer than ten. A sample-barcoded 5' primer and a J-beta primer mix were used in a second PCR of roughly 7 to 12 cycles. TCRdb passed the 5' RACE reads through MiXCR, listing each CDR3 protein once. The sample shows 780,000 or so distinct CDR3 sequences, 25% of them seen only once. The same sample was also studied in work on T cells of mothers and their children.

Input material: blood. The TCR comes from a boy younger than 18 in good health.

This chain's CDR3 is CASSLSGGDGEKLFF. The CDR3, as DNA: TGTGCCAGCAGTTTATCGGGAGGGGATGGTGAAAAACTGTTTTTT. The chain employs TRBV27 and TRBJ1-4; D perhaps matches TRBD1 (5 bases). V lost 0 bases and J 7 bases, leaving 12 bases between the germline ends. Germline CDR1 MNHEY, CDR2 SMNVEV (reference sequence). The length of the CDR3 is 15 residues.